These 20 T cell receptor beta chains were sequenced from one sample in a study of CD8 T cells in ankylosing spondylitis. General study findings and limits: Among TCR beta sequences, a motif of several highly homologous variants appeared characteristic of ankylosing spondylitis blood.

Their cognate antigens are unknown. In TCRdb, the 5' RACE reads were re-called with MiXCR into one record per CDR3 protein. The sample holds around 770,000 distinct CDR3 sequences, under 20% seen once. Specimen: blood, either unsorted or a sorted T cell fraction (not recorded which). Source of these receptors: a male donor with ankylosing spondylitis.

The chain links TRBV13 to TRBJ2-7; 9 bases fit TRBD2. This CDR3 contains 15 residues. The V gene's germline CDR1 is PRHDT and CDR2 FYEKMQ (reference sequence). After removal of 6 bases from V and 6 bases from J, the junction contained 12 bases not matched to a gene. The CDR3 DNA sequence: TGTGCCAGCAGTGCATGGCGGGGGGGCCACATCGAGCAGTACTTC. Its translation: CASSAWRGGHIEQYF.

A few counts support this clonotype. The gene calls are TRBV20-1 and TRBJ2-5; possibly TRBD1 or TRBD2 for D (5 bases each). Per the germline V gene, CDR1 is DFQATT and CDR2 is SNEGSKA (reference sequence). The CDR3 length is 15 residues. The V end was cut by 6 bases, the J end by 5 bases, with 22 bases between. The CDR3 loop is CSANTPGTRAETQYF. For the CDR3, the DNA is TGCAGTGCCAACACCCCGGGGACCAGGGCTGAGACCCAGTACTTC.

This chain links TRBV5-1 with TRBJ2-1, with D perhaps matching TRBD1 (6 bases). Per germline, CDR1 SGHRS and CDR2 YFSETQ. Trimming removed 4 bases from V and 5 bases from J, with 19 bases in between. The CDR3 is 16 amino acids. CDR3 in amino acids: CASSRYGTPVDNEQFF. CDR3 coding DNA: TGCGCCAGCAGCCGCTATGGGACACCGGTCGACAATGAGCAGTTCTTC.

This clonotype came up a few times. The CDR3 region is CASSSAALRGDEQYF. The CDR3, as DNA: TGTGCCAGCAGTTCCGCAGCACTCAGGGGAGACGAGCAGTACTTC. J is TRBJ2-7 and V is TRBV6-2 or TRBV6-3, with D tentatively TRBD1 (6 bases). The germline gives CDR1 MNHEY, CDR2 SVGEGT. The CDR3 consists of 15 residues. Trimming cost V 4 bases and J 5 bases, with 18 bases left between them.

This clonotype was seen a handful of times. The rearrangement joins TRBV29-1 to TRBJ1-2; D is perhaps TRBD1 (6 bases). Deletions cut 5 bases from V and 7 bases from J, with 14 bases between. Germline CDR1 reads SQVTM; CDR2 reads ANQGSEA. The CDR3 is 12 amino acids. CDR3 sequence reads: CSVTEGEGGYTF. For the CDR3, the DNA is TGCAGCGTTACTGAGGGGGAAGGTGGCTACACCTTC.

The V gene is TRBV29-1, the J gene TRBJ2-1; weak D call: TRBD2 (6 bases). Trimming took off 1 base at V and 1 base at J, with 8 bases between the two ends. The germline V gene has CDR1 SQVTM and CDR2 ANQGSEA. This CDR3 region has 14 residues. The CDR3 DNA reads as TGCAGCGTTGAAGGACTAGAATCCTACAATGAGCAGTTCTTC. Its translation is CSVEGLESYNEQFF.

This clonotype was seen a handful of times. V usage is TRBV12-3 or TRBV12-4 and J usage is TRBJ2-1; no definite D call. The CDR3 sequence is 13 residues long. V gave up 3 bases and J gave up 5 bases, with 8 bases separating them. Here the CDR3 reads CASSLQVDNEQFF. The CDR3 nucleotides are TGTGCCAGCAGTTTGCAGGTTGACAATGAGCAGTTCTTC.

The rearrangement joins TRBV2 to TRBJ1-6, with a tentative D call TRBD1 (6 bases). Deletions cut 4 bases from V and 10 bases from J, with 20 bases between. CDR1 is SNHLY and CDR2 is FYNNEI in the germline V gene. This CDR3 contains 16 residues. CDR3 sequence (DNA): TGTGCCAGCAGTGTTTCTGGGGGCGCGTCGCGATCACCCCTCCACTTT. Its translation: CASSVSGGASRSPLHF.

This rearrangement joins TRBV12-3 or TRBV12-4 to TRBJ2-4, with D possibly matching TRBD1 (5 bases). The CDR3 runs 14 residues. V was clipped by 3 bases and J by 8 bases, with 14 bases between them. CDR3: CASSFRSVQDIQYF. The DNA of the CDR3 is TGTGCCAGCAGTTTCAGGTCGGTACAGGACATTCAGTACTTC.

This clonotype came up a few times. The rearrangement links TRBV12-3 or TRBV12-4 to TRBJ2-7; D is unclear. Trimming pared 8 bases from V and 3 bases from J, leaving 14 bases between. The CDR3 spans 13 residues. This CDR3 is CASPRAADYEQYF. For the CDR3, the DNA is TGTGCCAGCCCCCGAGCCGCAGACTACGAGCAGTACTTC.

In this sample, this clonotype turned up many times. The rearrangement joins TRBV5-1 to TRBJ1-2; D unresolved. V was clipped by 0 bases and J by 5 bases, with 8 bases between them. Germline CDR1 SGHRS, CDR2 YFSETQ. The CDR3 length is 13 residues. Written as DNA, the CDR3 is TGCGCCAGCAGCTTGGTCGGGGAGTATGGCTACACCTTC. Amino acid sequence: CASSLVGEYGYTF.

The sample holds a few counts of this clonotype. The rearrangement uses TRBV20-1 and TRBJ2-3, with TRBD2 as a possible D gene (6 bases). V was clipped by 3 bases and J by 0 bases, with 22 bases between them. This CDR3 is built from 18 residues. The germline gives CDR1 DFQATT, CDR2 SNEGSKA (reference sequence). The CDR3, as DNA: TGCAGTGCTAGTCGACGACTAGTCCTCTCTTCTAGCACAGATACGCAGTATTTT. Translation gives CSASRRLVLSSSTDTQYF.

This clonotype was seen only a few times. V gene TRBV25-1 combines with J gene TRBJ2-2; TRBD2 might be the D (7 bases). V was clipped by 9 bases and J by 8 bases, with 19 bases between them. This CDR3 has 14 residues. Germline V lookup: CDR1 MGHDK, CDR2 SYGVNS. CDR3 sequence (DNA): TGTGCCAGTGGAAAGGGGGGGACCGTGGGGGAGCTGTTTTTT. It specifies CASGKGGTVGELFF.

This chain's CDR3 is CSATGLAGTTDTQYF. The DNA of the CDR3 is TGCAGTGCTACAGGACTAGCGGGAACCACAGATACGCAGTATTTT. This rearrangement joins TRBV20-1 to TRBJ2-3; TRBD2 agrees at 12 bases. Trimming at V came to 4 bases and at J to 2 bases, leaving 4 bases not matched to a gene. This CDR3 is built from 15 residues. The germline gives CDR1 DFQATT, CDR2 SNEGSKA (reference sequence).

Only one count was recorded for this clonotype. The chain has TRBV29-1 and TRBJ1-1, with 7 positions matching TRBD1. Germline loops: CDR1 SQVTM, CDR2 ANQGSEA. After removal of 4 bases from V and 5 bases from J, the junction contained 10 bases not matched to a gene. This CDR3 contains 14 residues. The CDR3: CSVVWDRGRTEAFF. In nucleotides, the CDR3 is TGCAGCGTTGTATGGGATAGGGGGCGGACTGAAGCTTTCTTT.

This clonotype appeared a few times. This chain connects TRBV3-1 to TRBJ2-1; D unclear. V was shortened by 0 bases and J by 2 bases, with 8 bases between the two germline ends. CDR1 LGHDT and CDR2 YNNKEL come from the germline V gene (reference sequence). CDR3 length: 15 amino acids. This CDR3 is CASSQETFPYNEQFF. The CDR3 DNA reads TGTGCCAGCAGCCAAGAAACGTTTCCCTACAATGAGCAGTTCTTC.

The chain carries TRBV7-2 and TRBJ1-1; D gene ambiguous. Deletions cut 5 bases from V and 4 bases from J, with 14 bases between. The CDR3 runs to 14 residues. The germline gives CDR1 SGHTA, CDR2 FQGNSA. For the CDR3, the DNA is TGTGCCAGCAGCCGGTGGGAGTGGGGCACTGAAGCTTTCTTT. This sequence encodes CASSRWEWGTEAFF.

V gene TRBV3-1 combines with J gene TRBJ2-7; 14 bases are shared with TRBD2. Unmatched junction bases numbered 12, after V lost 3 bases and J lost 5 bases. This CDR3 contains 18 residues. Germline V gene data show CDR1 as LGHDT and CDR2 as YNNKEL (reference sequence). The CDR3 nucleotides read TGTGCCAGCAGCCAGGGCCGACTTGGGACTAGCGGGAGAAACGAGCAGTACTTC. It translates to CASSQGRLGTSGRNEQYF.

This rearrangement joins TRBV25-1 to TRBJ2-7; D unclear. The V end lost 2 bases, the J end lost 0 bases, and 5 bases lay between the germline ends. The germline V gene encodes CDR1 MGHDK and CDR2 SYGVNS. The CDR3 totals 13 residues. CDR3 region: CASSERLSYEQYF. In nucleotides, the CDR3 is TGTGCCAGCAGTGAACGTCTCTCCTACGAGCAGTACTTC.

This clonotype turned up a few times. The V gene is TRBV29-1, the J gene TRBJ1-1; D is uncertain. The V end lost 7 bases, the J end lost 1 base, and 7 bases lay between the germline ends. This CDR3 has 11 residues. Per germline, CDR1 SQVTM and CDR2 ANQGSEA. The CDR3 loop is CSAGENTEAFF. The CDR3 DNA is TGCAGCGCCGGTGAGAACACTGAAGCTTTCTTT.